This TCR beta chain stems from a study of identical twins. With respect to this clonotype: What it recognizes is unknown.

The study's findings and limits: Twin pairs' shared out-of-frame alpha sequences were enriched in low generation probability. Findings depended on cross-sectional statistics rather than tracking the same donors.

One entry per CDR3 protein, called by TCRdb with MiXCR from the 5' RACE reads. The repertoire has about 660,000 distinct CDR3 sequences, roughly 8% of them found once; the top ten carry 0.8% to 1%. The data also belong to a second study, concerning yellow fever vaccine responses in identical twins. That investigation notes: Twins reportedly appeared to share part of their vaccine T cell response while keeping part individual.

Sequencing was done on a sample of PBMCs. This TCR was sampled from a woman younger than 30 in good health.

The CDR3 nucleotides read TGTGCCAGCAGTTTTTACGGACGGGAGTCGAAATACGAGCAGTACTTC. Translating it yields CASSFYGRESKYEQYF. This chain joins TRBV28 and TRBJ2-7; a possible D gene is TRBD2 (6 bases). Germline CDR1 is MDHEN and CDR2 is SYDVKM. The CDR3 has 16 amino acids. V lost 3 bases, J lost 4 bases, and 19 bases lay in between. Full variable domain (rest looked up from reference TRBV28 and TRBJ2-7): DVKVTQSSRYLVKRTGEKVFLECVQDMDHENMFWYRQDPGLGLRLIYFSYDVKMKEKGDIPEGYSVSREKKERFSLILESASTNQTSMYLCASSFYGRESKYEQYFGPGTRLTVT.